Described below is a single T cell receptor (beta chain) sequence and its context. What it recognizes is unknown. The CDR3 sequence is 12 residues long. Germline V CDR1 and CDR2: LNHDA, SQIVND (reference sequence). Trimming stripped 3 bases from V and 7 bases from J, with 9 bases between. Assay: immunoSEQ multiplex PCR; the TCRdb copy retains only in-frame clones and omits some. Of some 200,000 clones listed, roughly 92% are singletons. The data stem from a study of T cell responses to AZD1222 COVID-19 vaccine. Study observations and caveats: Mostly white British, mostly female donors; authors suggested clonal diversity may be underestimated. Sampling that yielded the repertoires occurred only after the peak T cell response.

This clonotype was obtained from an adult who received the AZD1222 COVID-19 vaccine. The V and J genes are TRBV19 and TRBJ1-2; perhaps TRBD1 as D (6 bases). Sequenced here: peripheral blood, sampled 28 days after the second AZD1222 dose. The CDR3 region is CASSIRGPGYTF. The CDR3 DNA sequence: TGTGCCAGTAGTATCAGGGGTCCTGGCTACACCTTC.